This T cell receptor (beta chain) comes out of a study of cytomegalovirus exposure and HLA in healthy donors. The CDR3 is made up of 14 amino acids. Per the germline V gene, CDR1 is SEHNR and CDR2 is FQNEAQ (reference sequence). The junction had 0 bases not matched to a gene; V was cut back by 5 bases and J by 2 bases. Regarding this clone: Its cognate antigen is unknown.

Study conclusions and caveats: Productive rates of about 87% or about 30% were seen for most TCR beta V segments in an earlier analysis. Exclusion applied to some V segments, including TRBV6-2 and TRBV6-3, as they were indistinguishable. TCR beta V- and J-gene trimming, according to a later analysis, was linked to a missense DCLRE1C variant.

PCR amplification relied on 60 Vbeta primers (plus 13 Jbeta primers). Profiling relied on immunoSEQ multiplex PCR, and the TCRdb table lists in-frame clones only, not all of them. The repertoire has about 180,000 clones, about 78% of them found once; the top ten carry 2% to 2.5%. The sequence came from a man aged 60 to 69 in good health and CMV-seronegative. The V and J genes are TRBV7-9 and TRBJ1-5; 10 bases are shared with TRBD1. Sequencing was performed on PBMCs. CDR3 DNA sequence: TGTGCCAGCAGCGGACAGGGGGGCAATCAGCCCCAGCATTTT. Residues: CASSGQGGNQPQHF.